Detailed here is one TCR beta chain. Its antigen is currently unknown. Treatment specified: approximately 9-day PBMC culture with coronavirus spike peptide pools or control peptides (ViraFEST assay). These data originate in a study of vaccination and CD4 T cells after COVID-19. The Oncomine TCR Beta short-read assay was applied to DNA of cultured CD4+ T cells. TCRdb processed the PCR reads anew with MiXCR; each CDR3 protein has one entry. The sample contains 7,500 to 9,500 distinct CDR3 sequences, 48% of which appear only once. V lost 8 bases, J lost 5 bases, and 7 bases stayed unmatched. The V gene's germline CDR1 is KGHDR and CDR2 SFDVKD. The CDR3 totals 14 residues.

This clonotype was obtained from a human donor who had recovered from COVID-19. The genes are TRBV24-1 and TRBJ2-1; 8 nucleotides align to TRBD2. The source material was CD4+ T cells from blood, cultured in vitro. The CDR3 DNA follows: TGTGCCACCAATGCGGGAGGATTCGACAATGAGCAGTTCTTC. Protein product: CATNAGGFDNEQFF.